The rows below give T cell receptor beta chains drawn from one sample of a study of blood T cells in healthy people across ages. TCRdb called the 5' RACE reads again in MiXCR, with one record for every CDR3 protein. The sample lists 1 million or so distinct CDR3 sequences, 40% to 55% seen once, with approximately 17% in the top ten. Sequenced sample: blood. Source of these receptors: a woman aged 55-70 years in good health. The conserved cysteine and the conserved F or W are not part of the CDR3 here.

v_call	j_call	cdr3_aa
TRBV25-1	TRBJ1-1	ASSAAGGYGNTEAF
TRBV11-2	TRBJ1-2	ASSLDPQPSYGYT
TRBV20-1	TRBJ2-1	SASRTSTNNEQF
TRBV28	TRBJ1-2	ASSLLEGAPIGYT
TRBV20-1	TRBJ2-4	SARGLDLAKNIQY
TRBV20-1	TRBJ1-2	SARDGINYGYT
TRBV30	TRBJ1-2	AWSTGVYT
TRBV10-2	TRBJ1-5	ASSESGVGDQPQH
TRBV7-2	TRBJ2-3	ASSLDRPRTTDTQY
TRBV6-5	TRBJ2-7	ASSLAGGPEEQY
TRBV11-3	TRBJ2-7	ASSLVRARRY
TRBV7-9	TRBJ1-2	ASSSYTLEGYT
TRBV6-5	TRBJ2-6	ASSWGLSGANVLT
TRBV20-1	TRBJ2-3	GAARLDVGTDTQY
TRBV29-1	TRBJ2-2	SVRLAGAGGELF
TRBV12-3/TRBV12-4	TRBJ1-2	ASSPTLNIPCGYT
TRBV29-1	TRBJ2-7	SALGTSGSSDEQY
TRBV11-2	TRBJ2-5	ASSLVSTSTETQY
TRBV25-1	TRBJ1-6	ASRQVDSPLH
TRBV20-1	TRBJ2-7	SARNRDSYEQY
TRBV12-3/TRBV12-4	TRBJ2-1	ASSYMGHAVNEQF
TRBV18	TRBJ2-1	ASSGDRVGQF
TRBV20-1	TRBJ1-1	SPRGDTEAF
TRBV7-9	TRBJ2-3	ASNPPDGGAADTQY
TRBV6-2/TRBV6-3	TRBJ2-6	ASTLLRGGLGSGANVLT
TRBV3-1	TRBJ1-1	ASSTTKNTEAF
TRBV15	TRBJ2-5	ATSSSRGGQY
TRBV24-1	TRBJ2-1	ATSRLAGVTHEQF
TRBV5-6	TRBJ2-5	ASSFPGQPYTQY
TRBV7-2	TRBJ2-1	ASSPRGVAGVSEQF
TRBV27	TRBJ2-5	ASSLRGGDSQETQY
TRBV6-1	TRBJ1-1	ASSEPPDSRTEAF
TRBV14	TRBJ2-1	ASSQYRNNEQF
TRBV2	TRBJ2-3	AGRWGASTDTQY
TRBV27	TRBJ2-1	ASSLEADRVRNEQF
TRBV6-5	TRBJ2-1	ASSLSVGGPRKEQF
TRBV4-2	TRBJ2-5	ASSQDGGMETQY